This entry lists 28 T cell receptor beta chains sequenced from one sample in a study of beta chain features in type 1 diabetes. The entirety of the isolated RNA underwent reverse transcription, so expressed TCRB transcripts were sequenced. Sequencing used immunoSEQ multiplex PCR; TCRdb keeps in-frame clones, though not all of them. The sample records approximately 250,000 clones, around 10% being singletons. Material for sequencing was naive CD4+ T cells from blood. These receptors originate from a woman aged 18-30 years in good health.

A few counts support this clone. V gene TRBV14 combines with J gene TRBJ1-3; the D gene is possibly TRBD1 (6 bases). The CDR3 is 16 amino acids. Trimming took off 0 bases at V and 4 bases at J, with 13 bases between the two ends. Germline V gene data show CDR1 as SGHDN and CDR2 as FVKESK. The CDR3 loop is CASSQDLPGTGNTIYF. CDR3 in DNA: TGTGCCAGCAGCCAAGATTTACCGGGGACAGGAAACACCATATATTTT.

The sample holds a few counts of this clone. V and J are TRBV5-1 and TRBJ1-5, with 8 bases that match TRBD1. The CDR3 is made up of 16 amino acids. The J segment lost 1 base and the V segment lost 4 bases, leaving 7 bases of the junction unmatched. Looked up from germline, CDR1 is SGHRS and CDR2 is YFSETQ. The CDR3 is CASSPFGQGSNQPQHF. The CDR3 DNA follows: TGCGCCAGCAGCCCCTTCGGACAGGGCAGCAATCAGCCCCAGCATTTT.

In its sample, this clone was seen many times. V and J are TRBV10-3 and TRBJ2-3; 7 bases are shared with TRBD1. Trimming removed 2 bases from V and 8 bases from J; junction bases left unmatched: 7. Per germline, CDR1 ENHRY and CDR2 SYGVKD. The CDR3 runs 14 residues. The DNA for the CDR3 is TGTGCCATCAGTGAGGACAGGGCCGCGGGTACGCAGTATTTT. This gives the protein CAISEDRAAGTQYF.

V is TRBV28 and J is TRBJ1-6; D is possibly TRBD1 (5 bases). CDR3 size: 12 residues. Germline V gene sequence: CDR1 MDHEN, CDR2 SYDVKM. V was pared by 6 bases and J by 7 bases, with 7 bases between. The CDR3 reads CASRGGNSPLHF. The CDR3 region has the DNA TGTGCCAGCAGGGGGGGGAATTCACCCCTCCACTTT.

The sample holds a few counts of this clone. The genes are TRBV6-1 and TRBJ1-2; 7 bases agree with TRBD1. J gave up 8 bases and V 2 bases, and 11 bases lay outside the gene matches. The CDR3 covers 15 residues. From germline, CDR1 is MNHNS and CDR2 SASEGT. Here the CDR3 reads CASSEPGQLTGGYTF. The CDR3 nucleotides read TGTGCCAGCAGTGAACCGGGACAGCTCACGGGAGGCTACACCTTC.

There are a few counts of this clone. V usage is TRBV27 and J usage is TRBJ2-7; 9 bases match TRBD1. CDR1 is MNHEY, CDR2 SMNVEV, per germline (reference sequence). This CDR3 comprises 14 residues. V lost 4 bases and J lost 3; bases outside the gene matches: 4. CDR3 protein: CASSWGQGVYEQYF. The CDR3 region has the DNA TGTGCCAGCAGTTGGGGACAGGGTGTCTACGAGCAGTACTTC.

This clone has just a few counts. The junction and the germline gene differ at one end; a read error may be behind it. The chain carries TRBV7-4 and TRBJ2-7; TRBD1 matches at 9 bases. The CDR3 totals 12 residues. Germline assignment: CDR1 SGHVT and CDR2 SQSDAQ. CDR3 in amino acids: CASSARGQGNCF. CDR3 in DNA: TGTGCCAGCAGCGCTCGGGGACAGGGTAACTGTTTC.

The chain links TRBV5-6 to TRBJ1-5; possibly TRBD1 for D (5 bases). The CDR3 totals 17 residues. V was trimmed by 1 base and J by 3 bases, leaving 17 bases between them. Germline CDR1 reads SGHDT; CDR2 reads YYEEEE. CDR3 residues: CASSLQRGTLFNQPQHF. The CDR3 coding sequence is TGTGCCAGCAGCTTGCAAAGGGGAACCCTCTTCAATCAGCCCCAGCATTTT. Using reference TRBV5-6 and TRBJ1-5 for the parts outside the CDR3, the full variable domain is DAGVTQSPTHLIKTRGQQVTLRCSPKSGHDTVSWYQQALGQGPQFIFQYYEEEERQRGNFPDRFSGHQFPNYSSELNVNALLLGDSALYLCASSLQRGTLFNQPQHFGDGTRLSIL.

The V and J genes are TRBV5-1 and TRBJ2-2; no firm D call. Germline CDR1 is SGHRS and CDR2 is YFSETQ. This CDR3 comprises 16 residues. The V gene lost 0 bases and the J gene lost 5 bases, with 14 bases spanning the gap. CDR3 region: CASSLDRRIGTGELFF. The DNA for the CDR3 is TGCGCCAGCAGCTTGGACCGCAGGATTGGAACCGGGGAGCTGTTTTTT. The full variable domain, its missing parts supplied by reference TRBV5-1 and TRBJ2-2, is KAGVTQTPRYLIKTRGQQVTLSCSPISGHRSVSWYQQTPGQGLQFLFEYFSETQRNKGNFPGRFSGRQFSNSRSEMNVSTLELGDSALYLCASSLDRRIGTGELFFGEGSRLTVL.

The table lists this clone with many counts. The chain joins TRBV30 to TRBJ2-5; TRBD2 agrees at 10 bases. With V trimmed by 0 bases and J by 1 base, 5 bases remained unmatched. This CDR3 is 16 amino acids long. Germline CDR1 GTSNPN, CDR2 SVGIG (reference sequence). As DNA, the CDR3 is TGTGCCTGGAGTGTCGCCCGGACTAGCGGCCAAGAGACCCAGTACTTC. This codes for CAWSVARTSGQETQYF.

This chain connects TRBV4-1 to TRBJ1-4; 7 bases map to TRBD1. The CDR3 is 17 amino acids. V lost 1 base to trimming and J lost 5 bases; unmatched junction nucleotides: 10. Germline lookup yields CDR1 MGHRA and CDR2 YSYEKL. The DNA of the CDR3 is TGCGCCAGCAGCCAAGTAGGAACCGGGACAGCAAATGAAAAACTGTTTTTT. This sequence encodes CASSQVGTGTANEKLFF.

This clone was found many times. Other nucleotide sequences from this sample produce the same CDR3. The genes are TRBV5-4 and TRBJ2-7; no clear D. CDR3 size: 13 residues. CDR1 SGHNT and CDR2 YYREEE come from the germline V gene (reference sequence). Trimming left V 4 bases short and J 0 bases short, with 8 bases between. CDR3 DNA: TGTGCCAGCAGCCTCCGGAGCTCCTACGAGCAGTACTTC. The encoded protein is CASSLRSSYEQYF.

This clone came up a few times. V and J are TRBV5-4 and TRBJ1-4; TRBD1 matches 7 bases. The CDR3 has 14 amino acids. Germline trimming cut 4 bases from V and 3 bases from J; bases unmatched to any gene: 3. Germline-derived CDR1 and CDR2 are SGHNT and YYREEE (reference sequence). The CDR3 here is CASSPDRSNEKLFF. The CDR3 region has the DNA TGTGCCAGCAGCCCGGACAGGTCTAATGAAAAACTGTTTTTT.

The chain couples TRBV28 to TRBJ1-3; D not certain. Trimming took off 6 bases at V and 2 bases at J, with 17 bases between the two ends. The germline V gene has CDR1 MDHEN and CDR2 SYDVKM. The CDR3 is 16 amino acids. The CDR3 reads CASSPPGPPAGNTIYF. The DNA for the CDR3 is TGTGCCAGCAGCCCCCCGGGTCCGCCGGCTGGAAACACCATATATTTT.

This clone was observed a few times. The CDR3 DNA follows: TGTGCCAGTAGTATGGGACAGGGGGCTTCTGAAGCTTTCTTT. This sequence encodes CASSMGQGASEAFF. The rearrangement uses TRBV19 and TRBJ1-1; 12 bases match TRBD1. Germline CDR1 reads LNHDA; CDR2 reads SQIVND (reference sequence). Trimming cost V 3 bases and J 6 bases; bases outside gene matches: 2. The CDR3 spans 14 residues.

In this sample, this clone turned up a few times. The V and J genes are TRBV29-1 and TRBJ1-4; weak D call: TRBD1 (5 bases). The germline gives CDR1 SQVTM, CDR2 ANQGSEA. V lost 6 bases and J lost 4, with 18 bases in between. The CDR3 covers 15 residues. As DNA, the CDR3 is TGCAGCGTCCGCAAACCCGCCAGGGATAATGAAAAACTGTTTTTT. This encodes CSVRKPARDNEKLFF. The full variable domain, its missing parts supplied by reference TRBV29-1 and TRBJ1-4, is SAVISQKPSRDICQRGTSLTIQCQVDSQVTMMFWYRQQPGQSLTLIATANQGSEATYESGFVIDKFPISRPNLTFSTLTVSNMSPEDSSIYLCSVRKPARDNEKLFFGSGTQLSVL.

In its sample, this clone was seen a few times. V and J are TRBV5-4 and TRBJ1-1; a weak D match, TRBD1 (5 bases). Trimming cost V 2 bases and J 5 bases, with 13 bases left between them. The CDR3 has 14 amino acids. Per the germline V gene, CDR1 is SGHNT and CDR2 is YYREEE (reference sequence). CDR3 nucleotide sequence: TGTGCCAGCAGCTTTGGAGGGGTGAGGACTGAAGCTTTCTTT. It translates to CASSFGGVRTEAFF.

This clone was seen a few times. The chain carries TRBV7-3 and TRBJ1-1; a weak D match, TRBD1 (5 bases). The CDR3 contains 15 residues. Germline assignment: CDR1 SGHTA and CDR2 FQGTGA. Trimming removed 5 bases from V and 0 bases from J, with 13 bases in between. The CDR3 here is CASSGSGLMNTEAFF. The CDR3 coding sequence is TGTGCCAGCAGCGGTTCGGGACTCATGAACACTGAAGCTTTCTTT.

The chain carries TRBV6-6 and TRBJ1-1; TRBD1 might be the D (6 bases). V was clipped by 5 bases and J by 5 bases, with 15 bases between them. Germline V CDR1 and CDR2: MNHNY, SVGAGI (reference sequence). The CDR3 has 14 amino acids. The DNA of the CDR3 is TGTGCCAGCAGTCCTTCTTTAGGGGGAACTGAAGCTTTCTTT. Translation gives CASSPSLGGTEAFF.

The chain couples TRBV5-1 to TRBJ1-2; D gene unclear. V was shortened by 7 bases and J by 5 bases, with 15 bases between the two germline ends. The CDR3 has 13 amino acids. Germline V CDR1 and CDR2: SGHRS, YFSETQ. CDR3 in DNA: TGCGCCAGCGACCGCGGAGCGGGGTATGGCTACACCTTC. Amino acids: CASDRGAGYGYTF.

This clone was found a few times. This chain uses TRBV6-1 with TRBJ2-7; 10 positions agree with TRBD1. Trimming cost V 4 bases and J 10 bases; bases outside gene matches: 4. CDR3 length: 12 amino acids. Per germline, CDR1 MNHNS and CDR2 SASEGT. This CDR3 is CASSAGQGDQYF. CDR3 DNA: TGTGCCAGCAGTGCTGGACAGGGGGACCAGTACTTC.

V usage is TRBV27 and J usage is TRBJ1-6; a weak D match, TRBD1 (6 bases). This CDR3 is built from 12 residues. The germline gives CDR1 MNHEY, CDR2 SMNVEV (reference sequence). Between the trimmed V and J ends, which lost 4 bases and 8 bases, there was a span of 6 bases. The CDR3 region has the DNA TGTGCCAGCAGTTCAGGGGATTCACCCCTCCACTTT. This codes for CASSSGDSPLHF.

The chain employs TRBV6-1 and TRBJ1-5, with a tentative D call TRBD1 (5 bases). The CDR3 runs 14 residues. Germline loops: CDR1 MNHNS, CDR2 SASEGT. V was clipped by 6 bases and J by 4 bases, with 13 bases between them. The CDR3 loop reads CASSQFGGNQPQHF. The CDR3 DNA is TGTGCCAGCAGCCAGTTCGGGGGGAATCAGCCCCAGCATTTT.

The chain links TRBV14 to TRBJ1-1, with 8 nucleotides matching TRBD1. The CDR3 has 15 amino acids. The germline V gene has CDR1 SGHDN and CDR2 FVKESK. The ends lost 1 base at V and 1 base at J; junction bases unmatched: 2. The CDR3 nucleotides are TGTGCCAGCAGCCAAGTCACAGGGGGGAACACTGAAGCTTTCTTT. This encodes CASSQVTGGNTEAFF.

J is TRBJ2-3 and V is TRBV29-1, with 13 nucleotides matching TRBD2. Losses at the gene ends were 4 bases for V and 3 bases for J; bases not matched to a gene: 1. CDR1 is SQVTM and CDR2 is ANQGSEA in the germline V gene. The CDR3 runs to 14 residues. CDR3 loop: CSVVGLAGTDTQYF. DNA for the CDR3: TGCAGCGTTGTGGGACTAGCGGGAACAGATACGCAGTATTTT.

This clone was recorded a few times. This chain joins TRBV15 and TRBJ2-5, with D uncertain. The V end lost 1 base, the J end lost 6 bases, and 18 bases lay between the germline ends. The CDR3 is made up of 16 amino acids. From germline, CDR1 is LNHNV and CDR2 YYDKDF (reference sequence). In nucleotides, the CDR3 is TGTGCCACCAGCAGAGCGTCAGGTTACTTACGGCAGACCCAGTACTTC. Translated, it gives CATSRASGYLRQTQYF.

This chain uses TRBV4-1 with TRBJ2-3; perhaps TRBD2 as D (5 bases). This CDR3 spans 14 amino acids. Looked up from germline, CDR1 is MGHRA and CDR2 is YSYEKL. Trimming stripped 3 bases from V and 5 bases from J, with 12 bases between. CDR3 sequence reads: CASSQGESLDTQYF. In DNA form, the CDR3 reads TGCGCCAGCAGCCAGGGAGAAAGCTTAGATACGCAGTATTTT.

The chain combines TRBV18 with TRBJ2-7; tentatively, D is TRBD2 (5 bases). Trimming removed 2 bases from V and 3 bases from J, with 32 bases in between. CDR1 and CDR2 from the germline V gene are KGHSH and LQKENI. This CDR3 contains 21 residues. In DNA, the CDR3 is TGTGCCAGCTCACCAAATGCTCCCTTAAATAGAATCGGGGAAATGGGCTACGAGCAGTACTTC. Encoded protein: CASSPNAPLNRIGEMGYEQYF.